This TCR beta chain was retrieved from a study of blood T cells in healthy people across ages (dated by TCRdb to about 2015). At the level of the whole study: In model experiments, template switching captured roughly one uniquely barcoded TCR beta cDNA molecule for every two T cells. To track age-related changes in TCR beta repertoire diversity, the study relied on deep sequencing normalized with unique cDNA molecular identifiers. The donors were divided into four age groups: young (average around 15 years), middle-aged (around 37), aged (around 59) and long-lived (nearly 85). To avoid experimental bias, donors of different ages were distributed randomly across sequencing lanes. The study analyzed two additional independent replicas of 1 million unique cDNA reads from the same blood draw for two donors, one aged 18 to 30 and one aged 80 or older. Paper-wide results and their limitations: The percentage of naive T cells measured by flow cytometry correlated strongly with observed TCR beta diversity. The long-lived group showed more naive CD4+ T cells, fewer expanded clones and increased TCR diversity than the aged group, suggesting age selection. Because profiling used bulk unsorted PBMCs, naive and antigen-experienced compartments could not be compared conclusively. As age increased, observed TCR beta diversity per million T cells dropped in a roughly linear way, and a significant reduction was already evident by age around 41. Because the CMV infection status of the donors was unknown, age-related changes in expanded clonotypes may potentially have been confounded. Total diversity estimates from one million sequenced T cells were considered lower bounds and underestimates.

The receptor library was made with 5' RACE. Sequencing was performed on an Illumina HiSeq 2500. The second PCR ran for roughly 7 to 12 cycles and used a J-beta primer mix along with a sample-barcoded 5' primer. A template-switch 5' adaptor carrying 12 random nucleotides introduced a unique molecular identifier onto each TCR beta cDNA molecule. Each sample yielded at least 2.5 million CDR3-containing paired-end reads. First-strand cDNA was synthesized from all RNA with the Mint cDNA synthesis kit, primed by a TRBC-specific oligonucleotide. Following uracil-DNA glycosylase treatment, all cDNA underwent a first 18-cycle PCR with the universal primers M1SS and BC2_uni_R. In the source study's methods: For normalization, 1 million high-quality reads, each with a distinct molecular identifier, were randomly selected from each sample. Reads sharing molecular identifiers were discarded rather than binned into consensus sequences. MiTCR, with a Q25 quality threshold and the strictest error-elimination algorithm, was used for CDR3 identification, clonotype clustering and error correction. A nonparametric unseen species model with Euler transformation was used to estimate lower-bound total TCR beta diversity. In TCRdb, the public reads were trimmed at Q25 with fastp and aligned with MiXCR, with productive beta chains retained. For every CDR3 protein sequence, its rows merge into one entry that carries the most common genes and DNA. The V and J calls and clone size are TCRdb's, not the authors'. Within this sample are around 500,000 distinct CDR3 sequences, with 47% of them counted one time only. The ten largest make up about 22% of the sample.

This clonotype turned up a few times. Its antigen is not yet known. Per-nucleotide qualities are absent, and no much larger clonotype sits a single base away. Donors were a few dozen systemically healthy Caucasian individuals from Russia aged roughly 6 to 95 years. Roughly 10 milliliters of peripheral blood were drawn from each donor into EDTA-treated Vacutainer tubes. PBMCs were isolated by Ficoll-Paque density-gradient centrifugation, with at least 6 million obtained per sample. Trizol reagent was used to extract total RNA from the PBMCs, yielding at least 5.5 micrograms per sample. Naive CD45RAhigh/CD27high T cell percentages were measured by flow cytometry on a PBMC aliquot from every donor. The CDR3 starts with the cysteine, ends with the phenylalanine, and has 14 residues. The read is trimmed to its CDR3 DNA, 42 bases read in frame from base 1. V was cut back by 2 bases and J by 10 bases, leaving a gap of 16 bases between them. The CDR1 and CDR2 encoded by the germline V gene are SGHDN and FVKESK.

The origin of this receptor is an elderly man in good health. Material for sequencing was blood. The chain joins TRBV14 to TRBJ2-3, with the D gene uncertain. The DNA sequence is given as TGTGCCAGCAGCCAACTGGCGACCCGGCCTTCGCAGTATTTT. It encodes CASSQLATRPSQYF.